This T cell receptor (beta chain) is drawn from a study of blood T cell repertoires in COVID-19. Study background: Samples of COVID-19 (acute and convalescent) were obtained from the United States, Italy and Spain. PBMCs, B-cell-depleted T cells, or T cells provided the cDNA or gDNA that made up the material.

Using immunoSEQ multiplex PCR, the repertoire was profiled, and TCRdb retains in-frame clones only, with some absent. Counted here are 200,000 to 250,000 clones, 82% occurring once; the ten biggest clones make up roughly 3.5%. Living in 24 US areas, the participants were between about 18 and 90 years of age. Cohort 3 recovery required two negative PCRs, clearance, or symptom resolution. The CDR3 extends over 15 amino acids. The V end was cut by 4 bases, the J end by 5 bases, with 15 bases between. The germline V gene encodes CDR1 KGHSH and CDR2 LQKENI. The specimen sequenced was PBMCs or T cells enriched from blood (not recorded which). The J gene is TRBJ2-1, the V gene TRBV18, with a possible D match to TRBD1 (6 bases). The origin of this receptor is a woman aged 60-75 years who had recovered from COVID-19. CDR3 DNA: TGTGCCAGCTCACTACGGGACACGCCCGACAATGAGCAGTTCTTC. Amino acid sequence: CASSLRDTPDNEQFF.